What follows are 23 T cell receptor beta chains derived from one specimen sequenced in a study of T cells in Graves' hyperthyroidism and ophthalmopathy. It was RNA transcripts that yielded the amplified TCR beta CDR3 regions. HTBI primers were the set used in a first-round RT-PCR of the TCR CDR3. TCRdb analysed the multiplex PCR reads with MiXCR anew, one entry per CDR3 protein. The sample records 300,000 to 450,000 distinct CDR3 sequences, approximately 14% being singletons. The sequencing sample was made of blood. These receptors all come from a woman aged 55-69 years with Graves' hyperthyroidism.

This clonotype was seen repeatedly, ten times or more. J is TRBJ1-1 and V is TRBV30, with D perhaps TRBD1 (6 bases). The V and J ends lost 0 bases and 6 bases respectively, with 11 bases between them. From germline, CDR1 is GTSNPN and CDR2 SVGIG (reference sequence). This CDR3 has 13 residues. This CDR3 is CAWSVLGGAEAFF. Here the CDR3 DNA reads TGTGCCTGGAGTGTACTAGGGGGAGCTGAAGCTTTCTTT.

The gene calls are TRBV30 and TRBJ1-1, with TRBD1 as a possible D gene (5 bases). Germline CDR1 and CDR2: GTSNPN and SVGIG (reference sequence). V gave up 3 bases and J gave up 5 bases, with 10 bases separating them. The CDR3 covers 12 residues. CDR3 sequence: CAWSQGFTEAFF. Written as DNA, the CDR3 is TGTGCCTGGAGCCAGGGTTTTACTGAAGCTTTCTTT.

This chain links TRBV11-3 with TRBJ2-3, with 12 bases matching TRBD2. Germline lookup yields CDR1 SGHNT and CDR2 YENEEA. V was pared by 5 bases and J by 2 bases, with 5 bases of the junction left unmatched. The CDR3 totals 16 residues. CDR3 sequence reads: CASSTGTSGFTDTQYF. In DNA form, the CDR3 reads TGTGCCAGCAGCACAGGGACTAGCGGGTTCACAGATACGCAGTATTTT.

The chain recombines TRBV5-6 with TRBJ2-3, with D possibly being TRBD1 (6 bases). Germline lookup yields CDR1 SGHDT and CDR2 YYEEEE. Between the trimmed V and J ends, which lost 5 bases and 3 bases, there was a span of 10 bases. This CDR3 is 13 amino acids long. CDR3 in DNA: TGTGCCAGCAGAGAAACAGGGACAGATACGCAGTATTTT. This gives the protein CASRETGTDTQYF.

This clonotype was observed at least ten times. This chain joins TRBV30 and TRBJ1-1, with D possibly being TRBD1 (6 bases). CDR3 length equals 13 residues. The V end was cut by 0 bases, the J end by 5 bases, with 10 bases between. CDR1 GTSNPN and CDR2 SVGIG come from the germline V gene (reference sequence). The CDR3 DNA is TGTGCCTGGAGTGTAAGGGGGGGAACTGAAGCTTTCTTT. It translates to CAWSVRGGTEAFF.

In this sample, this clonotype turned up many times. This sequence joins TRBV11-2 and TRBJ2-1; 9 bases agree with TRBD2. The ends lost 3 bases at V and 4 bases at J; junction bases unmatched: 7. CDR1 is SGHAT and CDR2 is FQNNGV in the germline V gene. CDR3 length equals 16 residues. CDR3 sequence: CASSFALAGPYNEQFF. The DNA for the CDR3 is TGTGCCAGCAGCTTTGCACTAGCGGGCCCTTACAATGAGCAGTTCTTC.

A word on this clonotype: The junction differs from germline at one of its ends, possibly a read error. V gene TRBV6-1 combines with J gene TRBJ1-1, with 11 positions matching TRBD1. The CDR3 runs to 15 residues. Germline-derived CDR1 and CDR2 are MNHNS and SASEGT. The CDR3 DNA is TGTGCCAGCAGTGACGGGACAGGGGGTAAAACTGAAGCTCTCTTT. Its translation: CASSDGTGGKTEALF.

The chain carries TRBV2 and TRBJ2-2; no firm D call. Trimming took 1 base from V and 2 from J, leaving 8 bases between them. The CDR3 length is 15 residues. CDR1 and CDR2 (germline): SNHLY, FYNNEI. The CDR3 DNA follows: TGTGCCAGCAGTGAAGGCGGAGCTAACACCGGGGAGCTGTTTTTT. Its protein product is CASSEGGANTGELFF.

CDR3 DNA: TGTGCCAGCAGTAAGCAGACAGGGCCCAATCAGCCCCAGCATTTT. Translated: CASSKQTGPNQPQHF. The chain carries TRBV6-1 and TRBJ1-5; 7 nucleotides align to TRBD1. Per germline, CDR1 MNHNS and CDR2 SASEGT. The CDR3 is 15 residues long. The trim removed 5 bases at V and 3 bases at J, leaving 7 bases unmatched.

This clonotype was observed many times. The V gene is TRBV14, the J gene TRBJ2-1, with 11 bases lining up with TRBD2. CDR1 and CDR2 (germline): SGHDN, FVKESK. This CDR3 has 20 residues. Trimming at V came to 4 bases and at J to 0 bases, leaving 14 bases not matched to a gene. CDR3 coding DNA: TGTGCCAGCAGCCCATCACTAGCGGGGGCCCTTAAGTCCTCCTACAATGAGCAGTTCTTC. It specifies CASSPSLAGALKSSYNEQFF.

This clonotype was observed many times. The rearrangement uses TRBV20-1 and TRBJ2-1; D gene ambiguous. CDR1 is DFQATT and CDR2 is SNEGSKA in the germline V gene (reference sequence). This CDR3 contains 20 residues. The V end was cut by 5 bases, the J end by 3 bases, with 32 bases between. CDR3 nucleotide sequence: TGCAGTGCTCATAGGCTAGTCGGACCAGACCTAGTTGGCGACTACAATGAGCAGTTCTTC. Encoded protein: CSAHRLVGPDLVGDYNEQFF.

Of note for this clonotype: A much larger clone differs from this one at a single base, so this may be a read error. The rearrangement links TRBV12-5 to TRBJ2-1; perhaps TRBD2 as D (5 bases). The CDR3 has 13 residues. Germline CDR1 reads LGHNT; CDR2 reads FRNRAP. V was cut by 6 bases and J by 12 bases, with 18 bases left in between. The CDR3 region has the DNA TGTGCTAGTGGAAGACCCGAACGGGATGGGCAGTTCTTC. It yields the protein CASGRPERDGQFF.

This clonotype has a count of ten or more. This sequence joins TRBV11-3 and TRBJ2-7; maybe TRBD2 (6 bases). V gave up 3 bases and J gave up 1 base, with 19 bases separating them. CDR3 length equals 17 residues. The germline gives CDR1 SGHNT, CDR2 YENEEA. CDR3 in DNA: TGTGCCAGCAGCTTCAGGCGGGACCCTCGGGGGTCCTACGAGCAGTACTTC. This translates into CASSFRRDPRGSYEQYF.

The CDR3: CASRAGTYQPQHF. The CDR3 bases are TGTGCCAGCAGGGCAGGGACTTATCAGCCCCAGCATTTT. The chain has TRBV6-2 or TRBV6-3 and TRBJ1-5; D is perhaps TRBD1 (5 bases). Trimming took 6 bases from V and 5 from J, leaving 11 bases between them. Germline V gene sequence: CDR1 MNHEY, CDR2 SVGEGT. The CDR3 totals 13 residues.

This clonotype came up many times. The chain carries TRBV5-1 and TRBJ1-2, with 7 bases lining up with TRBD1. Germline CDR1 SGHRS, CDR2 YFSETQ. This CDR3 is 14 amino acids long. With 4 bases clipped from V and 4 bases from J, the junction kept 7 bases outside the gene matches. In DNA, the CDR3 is TGCGCCAGCAGCCCTCAGGGGGAGGGCTATGGCTACACCTTC. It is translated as CASSPQGEGYGYTF.

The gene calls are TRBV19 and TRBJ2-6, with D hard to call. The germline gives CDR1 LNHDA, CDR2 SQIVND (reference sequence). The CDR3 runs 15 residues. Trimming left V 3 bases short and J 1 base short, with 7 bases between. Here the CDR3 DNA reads TGTGCCAGTAGTATCAAGGTTTCTGGGGCCAACGTCCTGACTTTC. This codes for CASSIKVSGANVLTF.

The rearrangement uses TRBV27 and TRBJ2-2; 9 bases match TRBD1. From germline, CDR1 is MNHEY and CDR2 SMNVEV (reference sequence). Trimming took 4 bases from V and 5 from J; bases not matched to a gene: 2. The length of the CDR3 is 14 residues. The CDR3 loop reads CASSYRGLTGELFF. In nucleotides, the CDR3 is TGTGCCAGCAGTTACAGGGGGCTGACCGGGGAGCTGTTTTTT.

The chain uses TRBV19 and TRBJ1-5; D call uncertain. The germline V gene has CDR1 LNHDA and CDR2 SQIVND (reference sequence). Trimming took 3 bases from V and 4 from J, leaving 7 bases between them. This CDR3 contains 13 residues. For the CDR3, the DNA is TGTGCCAGTAGTATTGATGGGAATCAGCCCCAGCATTTT. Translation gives CASSIDGNQPQHF.

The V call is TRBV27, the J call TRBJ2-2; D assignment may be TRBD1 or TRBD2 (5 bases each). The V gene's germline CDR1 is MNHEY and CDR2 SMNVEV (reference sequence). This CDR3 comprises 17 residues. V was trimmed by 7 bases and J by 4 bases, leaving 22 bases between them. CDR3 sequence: CASTPVGAIEFTGELFF. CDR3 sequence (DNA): TGTGCCAGCACCCCCGTCGGGGCTATAGAGTTCACCGGGGAGCTGTTTTTT.

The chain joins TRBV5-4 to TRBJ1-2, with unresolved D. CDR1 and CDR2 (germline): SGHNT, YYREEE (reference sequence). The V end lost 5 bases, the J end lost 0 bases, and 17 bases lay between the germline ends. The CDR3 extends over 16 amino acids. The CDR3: CASSPGQSFSNYGYTF. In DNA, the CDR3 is TGTGCCAGCAGTCCCGGGCAGTCCTTCTCTAACTATGGCTACACCTTC. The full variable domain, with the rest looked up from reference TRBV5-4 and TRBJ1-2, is ETGVTQSPTHLIKTRGQQVTLRCSSQSGHNTVSWYQQALGQGPQFIFQYYREEENGRGNFPPRFSGLQFPNYSSELNVNALELDDSALYLCASSPGQSFSNYGYTFGSGTRLTVV.

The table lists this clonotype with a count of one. The CDR3 reads CASFQGGGGRTEAFF. DNA of the CDR3: TGCGCCAGCTTCCAGGGCGGGGGTGGGCGCACTGAAGCTTTCTTT. This chain uses TRBV5-1 with TRBJ1-1, with a possible D match to TRBD1 (5 bases). The length of the CDR3 is 15 residues. Germline CDR1 SGHRS, CDR2 YFSETQ. Trimming left V 7 bases short and J 4 bases short, with 20 bases between.

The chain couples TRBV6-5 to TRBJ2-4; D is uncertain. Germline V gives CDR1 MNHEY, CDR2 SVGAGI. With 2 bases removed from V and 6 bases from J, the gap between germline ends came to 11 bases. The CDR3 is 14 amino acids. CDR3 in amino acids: CASSYKIPGNIQYF. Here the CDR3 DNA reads TGTGCCAGCAGTTACAAGATCCCCGGAAACATTCAGTACTTC.

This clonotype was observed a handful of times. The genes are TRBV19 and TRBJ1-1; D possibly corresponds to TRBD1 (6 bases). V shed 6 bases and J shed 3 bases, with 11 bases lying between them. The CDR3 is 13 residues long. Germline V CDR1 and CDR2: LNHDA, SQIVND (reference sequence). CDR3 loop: CASSITGYTEAFF. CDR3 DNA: TGTGCCAGTAGCATCACAGGGTACACTGAAGCTTTCTTT.